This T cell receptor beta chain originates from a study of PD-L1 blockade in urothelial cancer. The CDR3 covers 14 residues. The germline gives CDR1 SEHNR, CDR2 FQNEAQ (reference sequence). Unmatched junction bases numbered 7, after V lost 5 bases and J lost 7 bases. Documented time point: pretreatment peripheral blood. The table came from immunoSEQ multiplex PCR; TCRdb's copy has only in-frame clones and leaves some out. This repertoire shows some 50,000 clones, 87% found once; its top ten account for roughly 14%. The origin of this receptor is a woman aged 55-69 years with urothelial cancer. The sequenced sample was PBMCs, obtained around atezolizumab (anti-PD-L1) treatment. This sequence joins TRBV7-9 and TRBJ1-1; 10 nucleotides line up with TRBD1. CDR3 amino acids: CASSPTGGAGEAFF. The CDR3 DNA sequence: TGTGCCAGCAGCCCGACAGGGGGCGCGGGTGAAGCTTTCTTT.